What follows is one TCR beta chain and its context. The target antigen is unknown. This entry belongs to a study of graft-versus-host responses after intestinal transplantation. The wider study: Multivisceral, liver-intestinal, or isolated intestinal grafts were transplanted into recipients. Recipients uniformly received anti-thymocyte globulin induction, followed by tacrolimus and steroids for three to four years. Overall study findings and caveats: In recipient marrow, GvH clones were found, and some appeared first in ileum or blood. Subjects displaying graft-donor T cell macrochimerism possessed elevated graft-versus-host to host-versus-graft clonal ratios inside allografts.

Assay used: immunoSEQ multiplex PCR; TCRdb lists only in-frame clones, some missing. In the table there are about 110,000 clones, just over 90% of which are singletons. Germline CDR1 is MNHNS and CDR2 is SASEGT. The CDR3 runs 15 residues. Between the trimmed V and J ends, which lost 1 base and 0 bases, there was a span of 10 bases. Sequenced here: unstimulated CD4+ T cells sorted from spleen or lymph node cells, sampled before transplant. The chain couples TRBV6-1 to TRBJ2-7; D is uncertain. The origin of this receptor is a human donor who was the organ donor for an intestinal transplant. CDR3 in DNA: TGTGCCAGCAGTGAAGAGGCAGGCCACTCCTACGAGCAGTACTTC. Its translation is CASSEEAGHSYEQYF.